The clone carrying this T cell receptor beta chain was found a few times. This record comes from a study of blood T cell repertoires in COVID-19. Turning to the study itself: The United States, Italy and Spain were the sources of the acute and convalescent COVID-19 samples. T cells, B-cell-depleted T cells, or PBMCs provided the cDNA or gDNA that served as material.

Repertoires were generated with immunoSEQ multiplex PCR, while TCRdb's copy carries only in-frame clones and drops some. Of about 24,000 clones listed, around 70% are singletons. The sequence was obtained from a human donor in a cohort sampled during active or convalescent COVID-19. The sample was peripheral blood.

DNA for the CDR3: TGCGCCAGCAGCTTGGGGTCCAGGGCGGAGGAGACCCAGTACTTC. Residues: CASSLGSRAEETQYF. V usage is TRBV5-1 and J usage is TRBJ2-5; D is perhaps TRBD1 (5 bases). The V end lost 0 bases, the J end lost 5 bases, and 14 bases lay between the germline ends. This CDR3 is 15 amino acids long. Germline assignment: CDR1 SGHRS and CDR2 YFSETQ.